This TCR beta chain appears in the sequencing data of a study of cytomegalovirus exposure and HLA in healthy donors. Study background: The 120 validation repertoires matched the 666 first-cohort repertoires in platform, a later analysis reported. The study, taken as a whole, reports: The investigators catalogued 150 to 200 TCR beta chains as cytomegalovirus-associated. With high specificity and sensitivity, the classifier reportedly diagnosed cytomegalovirus status.

The donors were part of the validation cohort, which consisted of about 130 subjects and was separate from the first cohort of several hundred subjects. The CDR3 covers 13 residues. CDR1 SNHLY and CDR2 FYNNEI come from the germline V gene. The V segment lost 0 bases and the J segment 10 bases; nucleotides outside the gene matches: 4. Profiled with immunoSEQ multiplex PCR; TCRdb holds only in-frame clones, not every one. The sample has around 100,000 clones, about 95% seen once. This clone came up once. Its antigen is not known. The rearrangement joins TRBV2 to TRBJ1-2; 8 bases match TRBD1. Sequencing was carried out using PBMCs. This TCR derives from a woman younger than 35 in good health and CMV-seronegative. The CDR3 coding sequence is TGTGCCAGCAGTGAAGCGGCAGGGGGCTTCTACACCTTC. Translated: CASSEAAGGFYTF.